The text below deals with one T cell receptor beta chain. Trimming cost V 7 bases and J 2 bases; bases outside gene matches: 4. This CDR3 is built from 14 residues. Germline-derived CDR1 and CDR2 are MDHEN and SYDVKM. These data are taken from a study of ipilimumab plus nivolumab after autologous stem cell transplantation. Overall study: Typical patient got roughly 5 ipilimumab doses and seven to nine nivolumab doses (median).

Dosing: nivolumab 3 mg/kg IV, weeks 1, 4, 7, 10, then every two weeks to week 26. Profiling relied on immunoSEQ multiplex PCR, and the TCRdb table lists in-frame clones only, not all of them. The sample has roughly 40,000 clones, 80% to 95% seen once. Source: PBMCs, taken in a trial of ipilimumab plus nivolumab as post-transplant consolidation. This receptor was identified in a male donor with multiple myeloma. The V call is TRBV28, the J call TRBJ1-5, with 8 bases aligning to TRBD1. CDR3 sequence reads: CASKTTGGNQPQHF. DNA for the CDR3: TGTGCCAGCAAAACGACAGGGGGCAATCAGCCCCAGCATTTT.